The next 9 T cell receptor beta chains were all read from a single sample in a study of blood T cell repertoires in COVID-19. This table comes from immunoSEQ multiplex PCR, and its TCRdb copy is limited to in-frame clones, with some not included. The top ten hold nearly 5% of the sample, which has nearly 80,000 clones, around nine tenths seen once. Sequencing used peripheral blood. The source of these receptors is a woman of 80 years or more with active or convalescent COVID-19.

The CDR3 DNA sequence: TGTGCCAGCAGCCAAGATCCTCTAGCGGGCTATGGGTTGGACCAAGAGACCCAGTACTTC. Encoded protein: CASSQDPLAGYGLDQETQYF. This rearrangement joins TRBV3-1 (or the pseudogene TRBV3-2) to TRBJ2-5, with 8 bases identical to TRBD2. V shed 0 bases and J 0 bases; nucleotides not matched to a gene: 15. CDR1 LGHDT and CDR2 YNNKEL come from the germline V gene (reference sequence). The CDR3 spans 20 residues.

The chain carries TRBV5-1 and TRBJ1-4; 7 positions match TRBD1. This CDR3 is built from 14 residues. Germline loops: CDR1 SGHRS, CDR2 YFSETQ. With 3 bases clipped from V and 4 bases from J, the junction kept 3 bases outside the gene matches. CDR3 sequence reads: CASSWTGVNEKLFF. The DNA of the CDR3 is TGCGCCAGCAGCTGGACAGGAGTTAATGAAAAACTGTTTTTT.

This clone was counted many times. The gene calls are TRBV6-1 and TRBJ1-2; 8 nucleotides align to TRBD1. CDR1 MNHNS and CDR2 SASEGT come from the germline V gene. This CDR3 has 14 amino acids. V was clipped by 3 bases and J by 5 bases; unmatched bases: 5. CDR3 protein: CASSDDRGWYGYTF. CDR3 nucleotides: TGTGCCAGCAGTGACGACAGGGGTTGGTATGGCTACACCTTC.

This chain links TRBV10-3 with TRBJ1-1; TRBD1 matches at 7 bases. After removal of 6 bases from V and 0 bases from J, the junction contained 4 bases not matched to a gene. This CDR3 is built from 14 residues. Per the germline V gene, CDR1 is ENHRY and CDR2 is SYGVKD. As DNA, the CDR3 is TGTGCCATCAGAGGACAGGCGGTGAACACTGAAGCTTTCTTT. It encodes CAIRGQAVNTEAFF.

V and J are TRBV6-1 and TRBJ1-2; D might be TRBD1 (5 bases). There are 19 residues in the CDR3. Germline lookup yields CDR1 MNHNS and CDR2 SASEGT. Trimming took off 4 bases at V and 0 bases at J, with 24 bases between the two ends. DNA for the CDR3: TGTGCCAGCAGTGGGGGTCCGCGGACACCCCACCTCACTAACTATGGCTACACCTTC. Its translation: CASSGGPRTPHLTNYGYTF.

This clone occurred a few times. The CDR3 DNA sequence: TGTGCCAGCAGCCCTAGCCGTAGGTCAGAGCAGTTCTTC. Residues: CASSPSRRSEQFF. The genes are TRBV7-2 and TRBJ2-1, with D perhaps matching TRBD2 (5 bases). V lost 5 bases, J lost 10 bases, and 15 bases lay in between. The CDR3 consists of 13 residues. Germline V CDR1 and CDR2: SGHTA, FQGNSA.

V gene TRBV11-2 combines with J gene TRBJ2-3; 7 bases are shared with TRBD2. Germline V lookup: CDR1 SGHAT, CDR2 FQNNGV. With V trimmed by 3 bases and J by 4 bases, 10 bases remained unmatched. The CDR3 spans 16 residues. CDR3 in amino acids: CASSFHWSRGADTQYF. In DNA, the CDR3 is TGTGCCAGCAGCTTCCATTGGTCCCGGGGGGCAGATACGCAGTATTTT. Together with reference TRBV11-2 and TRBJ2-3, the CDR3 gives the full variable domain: EAGVAQSPRYKIIEKRQSVAFWCNPISGHATLYWYQQILGQGPKLLIQFQNNGVVDDSQLPKDRFSAERLKGVDSTLKIQPAKLEDSAVYLCASSFHWSRGADTQYFGPGTRLTVL.

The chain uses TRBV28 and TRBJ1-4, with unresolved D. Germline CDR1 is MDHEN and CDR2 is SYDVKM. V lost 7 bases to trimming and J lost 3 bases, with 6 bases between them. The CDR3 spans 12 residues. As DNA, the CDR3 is TGTGCCAGCACCTCTCCTAATGAAAAACTGTTTTTT. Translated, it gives CASTSPNEKLFF.

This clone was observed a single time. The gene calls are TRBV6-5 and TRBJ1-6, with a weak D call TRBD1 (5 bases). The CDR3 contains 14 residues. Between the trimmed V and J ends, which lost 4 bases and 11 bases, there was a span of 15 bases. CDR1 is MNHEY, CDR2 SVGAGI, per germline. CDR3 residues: CASSSTVSRTPLHF. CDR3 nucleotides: TGTGCCAGCAGTTCGACAGTGAGTAGAACACCCCTCCACTTT.